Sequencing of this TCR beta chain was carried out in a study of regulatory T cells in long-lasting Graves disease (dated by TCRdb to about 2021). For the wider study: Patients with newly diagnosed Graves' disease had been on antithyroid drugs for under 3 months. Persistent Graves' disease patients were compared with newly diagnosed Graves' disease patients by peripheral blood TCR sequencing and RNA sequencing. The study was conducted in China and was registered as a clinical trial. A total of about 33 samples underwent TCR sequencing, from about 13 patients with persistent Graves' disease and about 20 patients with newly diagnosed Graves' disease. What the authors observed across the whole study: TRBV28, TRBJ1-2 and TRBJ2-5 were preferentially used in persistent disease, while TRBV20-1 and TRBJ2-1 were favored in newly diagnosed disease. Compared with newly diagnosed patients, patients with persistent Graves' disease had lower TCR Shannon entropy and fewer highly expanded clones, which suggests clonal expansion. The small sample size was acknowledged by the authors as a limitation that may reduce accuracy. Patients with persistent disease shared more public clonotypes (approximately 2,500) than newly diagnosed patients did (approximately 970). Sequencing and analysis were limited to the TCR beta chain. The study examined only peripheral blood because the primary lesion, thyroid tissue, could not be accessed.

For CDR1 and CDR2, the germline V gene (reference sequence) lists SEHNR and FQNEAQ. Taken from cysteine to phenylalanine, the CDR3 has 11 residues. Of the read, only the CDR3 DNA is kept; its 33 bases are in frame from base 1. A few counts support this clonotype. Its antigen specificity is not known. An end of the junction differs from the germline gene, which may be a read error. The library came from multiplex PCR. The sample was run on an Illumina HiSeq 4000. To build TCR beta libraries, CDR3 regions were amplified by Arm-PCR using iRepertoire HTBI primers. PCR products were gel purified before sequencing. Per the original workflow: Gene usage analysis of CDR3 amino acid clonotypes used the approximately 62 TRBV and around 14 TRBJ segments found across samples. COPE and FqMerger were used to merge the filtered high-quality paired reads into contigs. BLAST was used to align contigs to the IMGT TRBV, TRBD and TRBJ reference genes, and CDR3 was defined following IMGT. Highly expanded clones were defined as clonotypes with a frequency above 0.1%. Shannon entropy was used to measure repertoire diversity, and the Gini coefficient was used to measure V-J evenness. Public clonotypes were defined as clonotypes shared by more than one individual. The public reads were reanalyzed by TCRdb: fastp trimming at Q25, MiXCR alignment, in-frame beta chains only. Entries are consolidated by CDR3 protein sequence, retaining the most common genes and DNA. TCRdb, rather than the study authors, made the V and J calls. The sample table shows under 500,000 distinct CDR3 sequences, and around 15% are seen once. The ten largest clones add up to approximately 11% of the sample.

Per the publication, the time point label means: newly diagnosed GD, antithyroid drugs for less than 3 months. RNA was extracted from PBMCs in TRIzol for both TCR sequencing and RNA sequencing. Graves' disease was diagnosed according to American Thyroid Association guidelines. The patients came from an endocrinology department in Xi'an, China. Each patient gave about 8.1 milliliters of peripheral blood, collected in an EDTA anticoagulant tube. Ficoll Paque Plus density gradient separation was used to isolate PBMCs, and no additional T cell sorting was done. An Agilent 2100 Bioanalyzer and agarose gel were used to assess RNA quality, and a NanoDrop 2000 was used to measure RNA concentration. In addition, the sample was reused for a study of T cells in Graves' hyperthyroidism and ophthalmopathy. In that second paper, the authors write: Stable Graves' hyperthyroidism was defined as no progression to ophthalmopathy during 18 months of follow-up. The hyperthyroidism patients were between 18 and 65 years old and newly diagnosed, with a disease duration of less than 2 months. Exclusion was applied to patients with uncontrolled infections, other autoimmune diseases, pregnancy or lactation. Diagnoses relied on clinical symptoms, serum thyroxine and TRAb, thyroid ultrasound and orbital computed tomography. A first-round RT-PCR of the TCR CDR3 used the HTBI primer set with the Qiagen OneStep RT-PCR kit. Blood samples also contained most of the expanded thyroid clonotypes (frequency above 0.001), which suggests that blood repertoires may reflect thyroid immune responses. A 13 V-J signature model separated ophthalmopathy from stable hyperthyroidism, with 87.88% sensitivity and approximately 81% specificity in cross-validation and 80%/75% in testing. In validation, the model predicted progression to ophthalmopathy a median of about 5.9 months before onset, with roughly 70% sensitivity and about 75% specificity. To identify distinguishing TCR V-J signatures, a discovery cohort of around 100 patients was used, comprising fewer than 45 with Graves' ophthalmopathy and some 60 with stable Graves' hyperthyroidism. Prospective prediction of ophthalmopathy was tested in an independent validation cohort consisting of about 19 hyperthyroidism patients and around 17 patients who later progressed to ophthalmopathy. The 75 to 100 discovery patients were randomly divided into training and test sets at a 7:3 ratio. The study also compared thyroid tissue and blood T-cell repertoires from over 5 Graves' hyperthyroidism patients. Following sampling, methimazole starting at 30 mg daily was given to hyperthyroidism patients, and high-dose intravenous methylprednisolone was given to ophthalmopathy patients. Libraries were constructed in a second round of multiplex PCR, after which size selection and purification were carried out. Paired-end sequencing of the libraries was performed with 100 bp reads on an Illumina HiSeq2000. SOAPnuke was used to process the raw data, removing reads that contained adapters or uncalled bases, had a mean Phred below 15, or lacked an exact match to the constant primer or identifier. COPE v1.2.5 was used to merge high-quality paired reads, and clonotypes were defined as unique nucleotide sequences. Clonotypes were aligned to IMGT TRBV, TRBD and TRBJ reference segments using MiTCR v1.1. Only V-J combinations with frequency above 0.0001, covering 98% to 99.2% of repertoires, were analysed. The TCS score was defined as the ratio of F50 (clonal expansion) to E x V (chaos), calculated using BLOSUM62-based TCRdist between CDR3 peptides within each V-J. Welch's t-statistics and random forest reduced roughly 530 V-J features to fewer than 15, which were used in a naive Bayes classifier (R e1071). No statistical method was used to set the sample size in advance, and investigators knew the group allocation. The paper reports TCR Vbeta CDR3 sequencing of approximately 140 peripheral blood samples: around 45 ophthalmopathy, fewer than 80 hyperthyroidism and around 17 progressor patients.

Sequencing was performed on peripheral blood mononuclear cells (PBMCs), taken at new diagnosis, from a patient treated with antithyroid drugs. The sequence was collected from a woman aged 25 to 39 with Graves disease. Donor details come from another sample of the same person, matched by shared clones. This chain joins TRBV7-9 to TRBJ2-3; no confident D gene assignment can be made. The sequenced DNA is TGTGCCATGGATGGCACGGATACGCAGTATTTT. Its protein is CAMDGTDTQYF.